The entry below describes one T cell receptor beta chain. CDR1 is SGDLS and CDR2 is YYNGEE in the germline V gene. This CDR3 contains 15 residues. The ends lost 0 bases at V and 7 bases at J; junction bases unmatched: 5. The source of the sample is a study of T cell responses to AZD1222 COVID-19 vaccine. Profiled with immunoSEQ multiplex PCR; TCRdb holds only in-frame clones, not every one. The table records under 150,000 clones, more than 85% of them present only once. The specimen was peripheral blood, collected 28 days after the second AZD1222 dose. The rearrangement joins TRBV9 to TRBJ2-1, with 9 bases matching TRBD2. This receptor was taken from an adult who received the AZD1222 COVID-19 vaccine. CDR3 sequence reads: CASSVGAGGFNEQFF. The CDR3, as DNA: TGTGCCAGCAGCGTAGGAGCGGGAGGTTTTAATGAGCAGTTCTTC.